These T cell receptor beta chains were read from a single sample in a study of vaccination and CD4 T cells after COVID-19. TCRdb re-derived calls from the PCR reads in MiXCR, one entry per CDR3 protein. In the table there are some 3,900 distinct CDR3 sequences, around 19% of which are singletons. Antigen specificity for these receptors is unknown. Sequenced sample: CD4+ T cells from blood, cultured in vitro. The source of these receptors is a human donor who had recovered from COVID-19. Each CDR3 is given with its conserved first and last residue. A D gene is named only where the DNA matches it firmly. Part of the rows lack a size; the others show once, few, many or a class for expanded clones.

V,D,J,size,DNA,CDR3
TRBV5-1,-,TRBJ2-5,medium-sized,TGCGCCAGCAGCAAGGACAGTCCCCACCAAGAGACCCAGTACTTC,CASSKDSPHQETQYF
TRBV7-2,-,TRBJ2-7,-,TGTGCCGGCAGCCCCACAAGCTTCTACGAGCAGTACTTC,CAGSPTSFYEQYF
TRBV11-2,-,TRBJ1-2,medium-sized,TGTGCCAGCAGCTGGGCCGGTGGTTCCTATGGCTACACCTTC,CASSWAGGSYGYTF
TRBV7-9,TRBD1,TRBJ1-2,few,TGTGCCAGCAGCCGCGGACAGGGGGGTTCCAACACCTTC,CASSRGQGGSNTF
TRBV20-1,-,TRBJ2-5,large,TGCAGCGTCAGGGTGAGCCAAGAGACCCAGTACTTC,CSVRVSQETQYF
TRBV6-1,-,TRBJ1-3,few,TGTGCCAGCAGTGGGACACTCGGTAACACCATATATTTT,CASSGTLGNTIYF
TRBV6-2/TRBV6-3,TRBD1,TRBJ2-7,-,TGTGCCAGCAGTTCCTTGGGACAGGGGGGCTACGAGCAGTACTTC,CASSSLGQGGYEQYF
TRBV30,-,TRBJ1-5,-,TGTGCCGCAAACAGGGAGGGTCAGCCCCAGCATTTT,CAANREGQPQHF
TRBV20-1,-,TRBJ2-5,-,TGCAGTGCTCTCGCCTACGATCAGACCCAGTACTTC,CSALAYDQTQYF
TRBV30,-,TRBJ1-5,-,TGTGCCTGGAGTAAGGGCCAGGGCTCCAATCAGCCCCAGCATTTT,CAWSKGQGSNQPQHF
TRBV11-3,TRBD2,TRBJ2-3,medium-sized,TGTGCCAGCAGCTTAAATAGCGGGGGCGATACGCAGTATTTT,CASSLNSGGDTQYF
TRBV7-9,-,TRBJ2-3,few,TGTGCCAGCAGCTTGGGCAGGGCCCACACAGATACGCAGTATTTT,CASSLGRAHTDTQYF
TRBV20-1,-,TRBJ2-5,medium-sized,TGCAGTGCTAGGGGGGCAGGGGACCAAGAGACCCAGTACTTC,CSARGAGDQETQYF
TRBV19,TRBD1,TRBJ1-5,-,TGTGCCAGTAAACTGACAGGGGTAAATAGCAATCAGCCCCAGCATTTT,CASKLTGVNSNQPQHF
TRBV24-1,-,TRBJ1-5,medium-sized,TGTGCCACCATAAGCCCAGGGATATACTATAGCAATCAGCCCCAGCATTTT,CATISPGIYYSNQPQHF
TRBV7-9,-,TRBJ1-2,-,TGTGCCAGCAGCCAAAACGGGGTCTATGGCTACACCTTC,CASSQNGVYGYTF
TRBV18,-,TRBJ1-2,-,TGTGCCAGCTCCCCAGGCGGGTACGGCTACACCTTC,CASSPGGYGYTF
TRBV7-6,TRBD2,TRBJ2-3,few,TGTGCCAGCAGCCAGCGGGGGCTAGCGGGGTTCACAGATACGCAGTATTTT,CASSQRGLAGFTDTQYF
TRBV4-2,-,TRBJ1-6,-,TGTGCCAGCAGCCAAGATCCGGGGGTGAATTCACCCCTCCACTTT,CASSQDPGVNSPLHF
TRBV20-1,TRBD2,TRBJ2-7,few,TGCAGTGCTCCCCGGACTAGAAGTGGCGAGCAGTACTTC,CSAPRTRSGEQYF
TRBV29-1,-,TRBJ2-1,-,TGCAGCGTTGAAGACCAGCACAGCAATGAGCAGTTCTTC,CSVEDQHSNEQFF
TRBV7-9,TRBD1,TRBJ2-1,-,TGTGCCAGCAGCTTTACAGGGGGCAGTGAGCAGTTCTTC,CASSFTGGSEQFF
TRBV30,-,TRBJ2-7,-,TGTGCCTGGAGTGTAGGTAGGAGCTGGGGGGAGCAGTACTTC,CAWSVGRSWGEQYF
TRBV12-5,-,TRBJ2-7,-,TGTGCTAGTGGTTTGAACTACGAGCAGTACTTC,CASGLNYEQYF
TRBV5-1,-,TRBJ1-2,few,TGCGCCAGCAGCTTAAAAGGGGTCTATGGCTACACCTTC,CASSLKGVYGYTF
TRBV7-6,TRBD2,TRBJ2-1,few,TGTGCCAGCAGTCGTATAGCGGGGGGGCCAAATGAGCAGTTCTTC,CASSRIAGGPNEQFF
TRBV19,TRBD1,TRBJ1-2,-,TGTGCCAGTATAGGACAGGGCAACTATGGCTACACCTTC,CASIGQGNYGYTF
TRBV7-9,-,TRBJ2-1,few,TGTGCCAGCAGCCCGACTTGGTATGAGCAGTTCTTC,CASSPTWYEQFF
TRBV30,-,TRBJ1-2,-,TGTGCCTGGACCGGGGGCCTTGGGTATGGCTACACCTTC,CAWTGGLGYGYTF
TRBV5-1,-,TRBJ1-2,few,TGCGCCAGCAGTCTTCAGGAGGCTTATGGCTACACCTTC,CASSLQEAYGYTF
TRBV6-5,-,TRBJ1-4,medium-sized,TGTGCCAGCAGTTCGACAGGAACTAATGAAAAACTGTTTTTT,CASSSTGTNEKLFF
TRBV27,TRBD1,TRBJ1-4,few,TGTGCCAGCAGCAATCAGATGGACAGGCACAAGGAAAAACTGTTTTTT,CASSNQMDRHKEKLFF
TRBV9,-,TRBJ1-2,once,TGTGCCAGCAGCCGCTTTGGAGAACCTTATGGCTACACCTTC,CASSRFGEPYGYTF
TRBV27,TRBD1,TRBJ1-5,large,TGTGCCAGCAGTCCGGCCTCCGCACAGGGGGCCTATCAGCCCCAGCATTTT,CASSPASAQGAYQPQHF
TRBV4-2,-,TRBJ1-2,-,TGTGCCAGCAGCCTGGAGGCGGTTCTAGCTAACTATGGCTACACCTTC,CASSLEAVLANYGYTF
TRBV7-2,-,TRBJ2-5,-,TGTGCCAGCAGCTTAGCCTTGTCTCCAGAGACCCAGTACTTC,CASSLALSPETQYF
TRBV28,-,TRBJ2-4,-,TGTGCCAGCAGTTACAGCAAGAGCATTCAGTACTTC,CASSYSKSIQYF
TRBV6-1,TRBD1,TRBJ1-1,medium-sized,TGTGCCAGCACCACTACAGGGGGTATAAGGAACACTGAAGCTTTCTTT,CASTTTGGIRNTEAFF
TRBV7-3,-,TRBJ2-1,-,TGTGCCAGCAGTCCCGCCGGGGCCGGGATTGAGCAGTTCTTC,CASSPAGAGIEQFF
TRBV20-1,-,TRBJ1-3,-,TGCAGTGCCTCCCGTGGGGGAGACGGAAACACCATATATTTT,CSASRGGDGNTIYF
TRBV6-1,TRBD1,TRBJ1-6,medium-sized,TGTGCCAGCAGTGAAGGGGACAGCACTTTCTCCTATAATTCACCCCTCCACTTT,CASSEGDSTFSYNSPLHF
TRBV6-1,TRBD2,TRBJ2-7,-,TGTGCCAGCAGTAGACTAGCTTCCCACGAGCAGTACTTC,CASSRLASHEQYF
TRBV4-2,TRBD2,TRBJ2-2,few,TGTGCCAGCAGCCAGGAGAGGACTAGCCCCGGGGAGCTGTTTTTT,CASSQERTSPGELFF
TRBV25-1,-,TRBJ1-6,large,TGTGCCAGCAGTGAATTTAAGGGTGATAATTCACCCCTCCACTTT,CASSEFKGDNSPLHF
TRBV25-1,-,TRBJ2-5,few,TGTGCCAGCAGCCGGAGATCGGGGGAGACCCAGTACTTC,CASSRRSGETQYF
TRBV2,-,TRBJ2-4,-,TGTGCCAGCAGTGTCGAACTAACGGGTTTAGCCAAAAACATTCAGTACTTC,CASSVELTGLAKNIQYF
TRBV4-2,-,TRBJ1-4,-,TGTGCCAGCAGCCAAGACCAGCGTGAAGAAAAACTGTTTTTT,CASSQDQREEKLFF
TRBV9,-,TRBJ2-3,few,TGTGCCAGCAGCGTATTTACGGATACGCAGTATTTT,CASSVFTDTQYF
TRBV27,-,TRBJ1-6,-,TGTGCCGGCAGACGTCCTTCTCAGCCCGCACCCCTCCACTTT,CAGRRPSQPAPLHF
TRBV12-3/TRBV12-4,TRBD2,TRBJ2-1,medium-sized,TGTGCCAGCAGCTCTAGCGGGGGCGGTGAGCAGTTCTTC,CASSSSGGGEQFF
TRBV7-9,TRBD2,TRBJ2-5,few,TGTGCCAGCAGCTTAACTGCTAGCGGGGGGGAGACCCAGTACTTC,CASSLTASGGETQYF
TRBV2,TRBD2,TRBJ2-7,few,TGTGCCAGCAGTAGGTATGGCCAACGGGAGGGTGCCGAGCAGTACTTC,CASSRYGQREGAEQYF
TRBV18,-,TRBJ1-1,-,TGTGCCAGCTCACCAGTCAAACTTGGCACTGAAGCTTTCTTT,CASSPVKLGTEAFF